These T cell receptor beta chains were read from a single sample in a study of naive and memory T cell subsets. One entry per CDR3 protein results from TCRdb running MiXCR on the UMI-ligation and nested PCR reads. The table records 65,000 to 85,000 distinct CDR3 sequences, approximately 14% of them present only once. The sequencing input was central memory CD4+ T cells from blood. Receptors originate from a human donor in good health. CDR3s include the opening cysteine and the closing phenylalanine or tryptophan. A D gene is named only where the DNA matches it firmly. Some rows mark clone size as missing; the rest say once, few, many or name a class of expanded clone.

abundance	v_gene	d_gene	len	j_gene	CDR3nt	CDR3aa
-	TRBV20-1	TRBD1	14	TRBJ1-2	TGCAGTGCTAGGCCCCCACAGGGGGCCTATGGCTACACCTTC	CSARPPQGAYGYTF
-	TRBV20-1	-	14	TRBJ2-2	TGCAGTGTCGCCATGGGTTTGGATGGCGGGGAGCTGTTTTTT	CSVAMGLDGGELFF
many	TRBV28	-	13	TRBJ2-7	TGTGCCAGTACGGCAGGCGACTCATACGAGCAGTACTTC	CASTAGDSYEQYF
few	TRBV5-1	-	14	TRBJ2-3	TGCGCCAGCAGCCTGGGGAATCAGGCAGATACGCAGTATTTT	CASSLGNQADTQYF
few	TRBV5-1	TRBD1	14	TRBJ1-2	TGCGCCAGCAGCTTGGAACAGGGGAGCTATGGCTACACCTTC	CASSLEQGSYGYTF
few	TRBV4-3	-	15	TRBJ2-7	TGCGCCAGCAGCCAAGAAGGGGCTAGCGTATACGAGCAGTACTTC	CASSQEGASVYEQYF
-	TRBV20-1	-	12	TRBJ2-7	TGCAGTGCTAAGGTAGCCTCCTACGAGCAGTACTTC	CSAKVASYEQYF
-	TRBV24-1	-	14	TRBJ2-7	TGTGCCACCAGTGAACCAAGTGGAGGGAACGAGCAGTACTTC	CATSEPSGGNEQYF
medium-sized	TRBV24-1	TRBD1	13	TRBJ1-1	TGTGCCACCAGGAGACAGGGGAACACTGAAGCTTTCTTT	CATRRQGNTEAFF
-	TRBV24-1	TRBD2	17	TRBJ2-1	TGTGCCACCAGTGATCCCCCTAGCGGGAGGGGCTACAATGAGCAGTTCTTC	CATSDPPSGRGYNEQFF
-	TRBV5-1	TRBD2	16	TRBJ2-1	TGCGCCAGCAGCTTGGATGGGACTAGCGCAAGCAATGAGCAGTTCTTC	CASSLDGTSASNEQFF
-	TRBV29-1	TRBD2	13	TRBJ2-2	TGCAGCACGGGACTAGCGGGAGTCGGGGAGCTGTTTTTT	CSTGLAGVGELFF
-	TRBV18	-	16	TRBJ1-4	TGTGCCAGCTCACCCACCGCAAAGACAGTTAATGAAAAACTGTTTTTT	CASSPTAKTVNEKLFF
few	TRBV20-1	-	13	TRBJ1-1	TGCAGTGCTAGAGATGACGGATACACTGAAGCTTTCTTT	CSARDDGYTEAFF
many	TRBV15	TRBD1	15	TRBJ2-7	TGTGCCACCAGCAGAGATGACAGGGTCGCGTACGAGCAGTACTTC	CATSRDDRVAYEQYF
few	TRBV24-1	-	14	TRBJ2-3	TGTGCCACCAGTGACGCGGGTCACACAGATACGCAGTATTTT	CATSDAGHTDTQYF
-	TRBV6-2/TRBV6-3	TRBD2	15	TRBJ2-7	TGTGCCAGCAATAGGCACGGGAGGGGATCCTACGAGCAGTACTTC	CASNRHGRGSYEQYF
-	TRBV29-1	-	13	TRBJ2-5	TGCAGCGTTGAAGTAGGCAGGGGAGAGACCCAGTACTTC	CSVEVGRGETQYF
few	TRBV29-1	-	13	TRBJ2-7	TGCAGCGTGGGGCGGGGTGAGACCTACGAGCAGTACTTC	CSVGRGETYEQYF
-	TRBV28	-	13	TRBJ1-5	TGTGCCAGCAGTTCGGACACTTATCAGCCCCAGCATTTT	CASSSDTYQPQHF
-	TRBV12-3/TRBV12-4	-	14	TRBJ1-5	TGTGCCAGCAGTGCACAGGTTAGCAATCAGCCCCAGCATTTT	CASSAQVSNQPQHF
-	TRBV6-2/TRBV6-3	TRBD2	20	TRBJ2-3	TGTGCCAGCAGTTACTACGGGACTAGCGGGACCGACCCTTTCACAGATACGCAGTATTTT	CASSYYGTSGTDPFTDTQYF
-	TRBV15	TRBD1	14	TRBJ2-5	TGTGCCACCAGCCCCCGGACAGGTGTAGAGACCCAGTACTTC	CATSPRTGVETQYF
many	TRBV20-1	-	11	TRBJ2-5	TGCAGTGCTAGTTTTATGGAGACCCAGTACTTC	CSASFMETQYF
-	TRBV7-3	-	16	TRBJ2-6	TGTGCCAGCAGCTTAGGAGGGCACCCTGGGGCCAACGTCCTGACTTTC	CASSLGGHPGANVLTF
medium-sized	TRBV12-3/TRBV12-4	TRBD2	16	TRBJ2-5	TGTGCCAGCAGGGAACAGACTAGCGGGAGTAAAGAGACCCAGTACTTC	CASREQTSGSKETQYF
-	TRBV12-3/TRBV12-4	-	13	TRBJ1-2	TGTGCCAACATCGCGCGGGGCGGGAATGGCTACACCTTC	CANIARGGNGYTF
-	TRBV11-1	-	14	TRBJ1-1	TGTGCCAGCAGCTTGCAGGGCAGGGACACTGAAGCTTTCTTT	CASSLQGRDTEAFF
many	TRBV9	TRBD1	16	TRBJ2-3	TGTGCCAGCAGCTCCCGAGGGGGCATGAGGACAGATACGCAGTATTTT	CASSSRGGMRTDTQYF
few	TRBV30	-	15	TRBJ2-3	TGTGCCTGGAGTGTAGGGCAAACTAGCACAGATACGCAGTATTTT	CAWSVGQTSTDTQYF
-	TRBV4-1	TRBD1	15	TRBJ1-5	TGCGCCAGCAGCCCAGGACAGGGCTGCAATCAGCCCCAGCATTTT	CASSPGQGCNQPQHF
few	TRBV19	-	16	TRBJ1-5	TGTGCCAGTAGTACGCCCGGATTTTATAGCAATCAGCCCCAGCATTTT	CASSTPGFYSNQPQHF
-	TRBV4-2	TRBD1	15	TRBJ2-3	TGTGCCAGCAGCCAAGAGGACAGGGACACAGATACGCAGTATTTT	CASSQEDRDTDTQYF
many	TRBV28	-	14	TRBJ1-5	TGTGCCAGCAGTCGGCAGGGTGGCAATCAGCCCCAGCATTTT	CASSRQGGNQPQHF
many	TRBV25-1	-	15	TRBJ2-2	TGTGCCAGCAGTGAAGGGGGGAGGAACACCGGGGAGCTGTTTTTT	CASSEGGRNTGELFF
-	TRBV28	TRBD1	17	TRBJ2-4	TGTGCCAGCAGTTCCCCAGGACAGGGGGGGACCAAAAACATTCAGTACTTC	CASSSPGQGGTKNIQYF
-	TRBV28	-	17	TRBJ1-6	TGTGCCAGCAGAGCCCCCGGCGGTGGCTCCTATAATTCACCCCTCCACTTT	CASRAPGGGSYNSPLHF
many	TRBV25-1	-	13	TRBJ2-5	TGTGCCAGCAGTGAATCCTCGGAGGAGACCCAGTACTTC	CASSESSEETQYF
many	TRBV7-6	-	17	TRBJ2-2	TGTGCCAGCAGCTTAGCGCTTGGCAGGTTCGACACCGGGGAGCTGTTTTTT	CASSLALGRFDTGELFF
-	TRBV4-2	-	16	TRBJ1-6	TGTGCCAGCAGCCAAGACGTGGGGGAGTATAATTCACCCCTCCACTTT	CASSQDVGEYNSPLHF
-	TRBV3-1	-	16	TRBJ1-6	TGTGCCAGCAGCCAAGTAGACAGAGATCCCTATTCACCCCTCCACTTT	CASSQVDRDPYSPLHF
-	TRBV7-2	-	13	TRBJ1-1	TGTGCCAGCAGCACTACCGGGAACACTGAAGCTTTCTTT	CASSTTGNTEAFF
few	TRBV20-1	-	15	TRBJ2-5	TGCAGTGCTAGGGGGGAAGCGGTACCGAAAGAGACCCAGTACTTC	CSARGEAVPKETQYF
-	TRBV30	-	12	TRBJ1-2	TGTGCCTGGAAGCAGGGTAACTATGGCTACACCTTC	CAWKQGNYGYTF
-	TRBV7-8	-	12	TRBJ2-1	TGTGCCAGCGGGGGAGGTCAGGGTGAGCAGTTCTTC	CASGGGQGEQFF
few	TRBV18	-	15	TRBJ1-2	TGTGCCAGCTCACCCTTGGACGGCCTGGGTGAAGGCTACACCTTC	CASSPLDGLGEGYTF
many	TRBV7-9	TRBD2	17	TRBJ2-5	TGTGCCAGCAGCTTAGGGGTGGCTAGCGGAGATCAAGAGACCCAGTACTTC	CASSLGVASGDQETQYF